This TCR beta chain is from a study of blood T cell repertoires in COVID-19. The overall study: From T cells, B-cell-depleted T cells, or PBMCs came the material, which was cDNA or gDNA.

Authors' analysis steps: Amplification with reference gene primers provided the estimates of nucleated cell counts. The repertoire was sequenced with immunoSEQ multiplex PCR; TCRdb's copy has only in-frame clones and lacks some. The DNA gave D and trimming, while V, J and clone size come from that table. The data contain 100,000 to 110,000 clones, around 85% of them singletons. The CDR3 sequence is 14 residues long. Trimming removed 8 bases from V and 5 bases from J; junction bases left unmatched: 10. Per the germline V gene, CDR1 is LNHDA and CDR2 is SQIVND (reference sequence). The rearrangement joins TRBV19 to TRBJ1-1; 8 nucleotides align to TRBD1. The TCR sequence derives from a human donor in a cohort sampled during active COVID-19. Specimen: peripheral blood. CDR3 sequence (DNA): TGTGCCAGTGGCTTCTCAGGACAGGGAACTGAAGCTTTCTTT. Its protein is CASGFSGQGTEAFF.